Presented here are 28 T cell receptor beta chains from one specimen sequenced in a study of vaccination effects on CD4 cells after COVID-19. TCRdb's copy holds only in-frame clones and misses some; the assay was immunoSEQ multiplex PCR. Here the sample spans 50,000 to 80,000 clones, less than 85% being singletons. Following culture for approximately ten days, CD4+ T cells were isolated. Two-dose BNT162b2 or mRNA-1273 vaccination was given to participants. The antigens for these receptors are not known. The sequenced sample was CD4+ T cells from PBMCs cultured without peptide, obtained after COVID-19 vaccination. The receptors originated from a human donor who received a COVID-19 vaccine.

The chain joins TRBV4-3 to TRBJ2-1; D unresolved. V was pared by 0 bases and J by 5 bases, with 5 bases between. CDR3 size: 13 residues. CDR1 and CDR2 from the germline V gene are LGHNA and YSLEER. CDR3 nucleotide sequence: TGCGCCAGCAGCCAAGAGCCAGACAATGAGCAGTTCTTC. It codes for CASSQEPDNEQFF.

The chain recombines TRBV10-1 with TRBJ2-4; D is ambiguous. CDR3 size: 17 residues. Germline CDR1 WNHNN, CDR2 SYGVQD (reference sequence). V was shortened by 0 bases and J by 2 bases, with 14 bases between the two germline ends. CDR3 nucleotides: TGCGCCAGCAGTGAGTCACCCGGACCAAAAACCAAAAACATTCAGTACTTC. This codes for CASSESPGPKTKNIQYF.

This clone was found a few times. The rearrangement links TRBV30 to TRBJ1-1, with D possibly matching TRBD1 (6 bases). The CDR3 totals 16 residues. Looked up from germline, CDR1 is GTSNPN and CDR2 is SVGIG (reference sequence). Trimming removed 0 bases at V and 5 bases at J, with 19 bases between. The CDR3 region is CAWSVAFRGGKTEAFF. The CDR3, as DNA: TGTGCCTGGAGTGTAGCGTTCCGAGGGGGGAAGACTGAAGCTTTCTTT.

This sequence joins TRBV18 and TRBJ1-2; 9 positions match TRBD1. Germline trimming cut 5 bases from V and 8 bases from J; bases unmatched to any gene: 6. This CDR3 has 13 residues. Germline V gene lookup returns CDR1 KGHSH and CDR2 LQKENI. CDR3 nucleotides: TGTGCCAGCTCATCATGGACAGGGGAGGGCTACACCTTC. Its protein product is CASSSWTGEGYTF. Full variable domain (missing parts from reference TRBV18 and TRBJ1-2): NAGVMQNPRHLVRRRGQEARLRCSPMKGHSHVYWYRQLPEEGLKFMVYLQKENIIDESGMPKERFSAEFPKEGPSILRIQQVVRGDSAAYFCASSSWTGEGYTFGSGTRLTVV.

The chain couples TRBV7-9 to TRBJ2-2; possible D gene TRBD1, 5 bases. Trimming took off 10 bases at V and 0 bases at J, with 12 bases between the two ends. This CDR3 contains 14 residues. Germline loops: CDR1 SEHNR, CDR2 FQNEAQ (reference sequence). CDR3 DNA: TGTGCCACAGACAGATTCGCGAACACCGGGGAGCTGTTTTTT. Translated: CATDRFANTGELFF.

V gene TRBV7-2 combines with J gene TRBJ1-4; 8 bases are a match to TRBD1. Trimming cost V 0 bases and J 10 bases; bases outside gene matches: 4. Germline V lookup: CDR1 SGHTA, CDR2 FQGNSA. The length of the CDR3 is 14 residues. This CDR3 is CASSLAAQGVKLFF. The CDR3 nucleotides are TGTGCCAGCAGCTTAGCCGCACAGGGGGTAAAACTGTTTTTT.

The chain links TRBV19 to TRBJ1-1; the D gene is possibly TRBD1 (6 bases). V lost 5 bases and J 0 bases, leaving 10 bases between the germline ends. The germline gives CDR1 LNHDA, CDR2 SQIVND (reference sequence). The CDR3 totals 14 residues. In DNA, the CDR3 is TGTGCCAGTAGTTACGACAGGCTGAACACTGAAGCTTTCTTT. This gives the protein CASSYDRLNTEAFF. Using reference TRBV19 and TRBJ1-1 for the parts outside the CDR3, the full variable domain is DGGITQSPKYLFRKEGQNVTLSCEQNLNHDAMYWYRQDPGQGLRLIYYSQIVNDFQKGDIAEGYSVSREKKESFPLTVTSAQKNPTAFYLCASSYDRLNTEAFFGQGTRLTVV.

This clone was found a few times. The chain couples TRBV28 to TRBJ2-1, with TRBD1 matching over 7 bases. CDR3 length equals 14 residues. V lost 6 bases, J lost 2 bases, and 4 bases stayed unmatched. Germline V gene lookup returns CDR1 MDHEN and CDR2 SYDVKM. CDR3 sequence (DNA): TGTGCCAGCAGGGTGACAGGGCCCTACAATGAGCAGTTCTTC. Translation: CASRVTGPYNEQFF. The full variable domain, rest sourced from reference TRBV28 and TRBJ2-1, is DVKVTQSSRYLVKRTGEKVFLECVQDMDHENMFWYRQDPGLGLRLIYFSYDVKMKEKGDIPEGYSVSREKKERFSLILESASTNQTSMYLCASRVTGPYNEQFFGPGTRLTVL.

This clone came up a few times. In DNA form, the CDR3 reads TGTGCCAGCAGCTCCGGACAGGGGGCGTTATACGAGCAGTACGTC. Protein: CASSSGQGALYEQYV. The gene calls are TRBV11-2 and TRBJ2-7; 11 bases are a match to TRBD1. CDR1 is SGHAT and CDR2 is FQNNGV in the germline V gene. The V segment lost 4 bases and the J segment 4 bases; nucleotides outside the gene matches: 6. The length of the CDR3 is 15 residues.

The chain combines TRBV7-3 with TRBJ1-6, with D unclear. The CDR3 contains 13 residues. The V end was cut by 3 bases, the J end by 10 bases, with 10 bases between. The germline gives CDR1 SGHTA, CDR2 FQGTGA. CDR3 DNA sequence: TGTGCCAGCAGCTTCACGCAGACCTCACCCCTCCACTTT. It is translated as CASSFTQTSPLHF. Full variable domain (rest looked up from reference TRBV7-3 and TRBJ1-6): GAGVSQTPSNKVTEKGKYVELRCDPISGHTALYWYRQSLGQGPEFLIYFQGTGAADDSGLPNDRFFAVRPEGSVSTLKIQRTERGDSAVYLCASSFTQTSPLHFGNGTRLTVT.

This clone was counted once. The chain couples TRBV10-2 to TRBJ1-2; 8 positions match TRBD1. The V gene's germline CDR1 is WSHSY and CDR2 SAAADI. J was trimmed by 8 bases and V by 2 bases; bases with no gene match: 10. The CDR3 runs to 15 residues. CDR3 loop: CASSEAPPGGWGYTF. In nucleotides, the CDR3 is TGCGCCAGCAGTGAGGCGCCTCCAGGGGGCTGGGGCTACACCTTC.

The rearrangement links TRBV19 to TRBJ2-5; unclear D gene. The V end was cut by 5 bases, the J end by 5 bases, with 24 bases between. This CDR3 region has 17 residues. The germline V gene has CDR1 LNHDA and CDR2 SQIVND (reference sequence). The CDR3 region has the DNA TGTGCCAGTAGTCGGGCCCTTAGCCTTCTCTCTTCGGAGACCCAGTACTTC. Translation gives CASSRALSLLSSETQYF.

The chain employs TRBV5-1 and TRBJ2-1; possibly TRBD2 for D (6 bases). The CDR3 is made up of 14 amino acids. Trimming cost V 0 bases and J 7 bases, with 11 bases left between them. Per germline, CDR1 SGHRS and CDR2 YFSETQ. For the CDR3, the DNA is TGCGCCAGCAGCTTGGCCACTAGCATGAATGAGCAGTTCTTC. This encodes CASSLATSMNEQFF.

This chain's CDR3 is CAISTLGQGETQYF. The CDR3, as DNA: TGTGCCATCAGCACCCTGGGACAGGGGGAGACCCAGTACTTC. The rearrangement uses TRBV10-3 and TRBJ2-5, with 10 bases lining up with TRBD1. CDR1 and CDR2 from the germline V gene are ENHRY and SYGVKD. CDR3 length equals 14 residues. V lost 6 bases, J lost 5 bases, and 6 bases stayed unmatched.

The chain couples TRBV30 to TRBJ1-1; 9 nucleotides line up with TRBD1. This CDR3 comprises 13 residues. V lost 3 bases and J lost 7; bases outside the gene matches: 6. CDR1 is GTSNPN and CDR2 is SVGIG in the germline V gene (reference sequence). The CDR3 nucleotides read TGTGCCTGGAGCATACAGGGGGCAAGTGAAGCTTTCTTT. Amino acids: CAWSIQGASEAFF.

This sequence joins TRBV7-9 and TRBJ1-4; D is unresolved. Trimming left V 5 bases short and J 0 bases short, with 10 bases between. Germline CDR1 reads SEHNR; CDR2 reads FQNEAQ (reference sequence). The CDR3 covers 15 residues. The DNA for the CDR3 is TGTGCCAGCAGCAAGGGAACAGCAACTAATGAAAAACTGTTTTTT. This sequence encodes CASSKGTATNEKLFF.

The J gene is TRBJ2-7, the V gene TRBV3-1 (or the pseudogene TRBV3-2); TRBD1 matches 10 bases. The germline gives CDR1 LGHDT, CDR2 YNNKEL (reference sequence). V lost 3 bases to trimming and J lost 12 bases; unmatched junction nucleotides: 5. The CDR3 spans 12 residues. This chain's CDR3 is CASSHGTGATYV. The CDR3 DNA reads TGTGCCAGCAGCCACGGGACAGGGGCAACGTACGTC.

The chain uses TRBV7-2 and TRBJ2-2; 9 bases agree with TRBD2. V lost 3 bases and J lost 5; bases outside the gene matches: 10. Germline lookup yields CDR1 SGHTA and CDR2 FQGNSA. The CDR3 has 17 residues. CDR3 coding DNA: TGTGCCAGCAGCTTGCAGGGACCGGGACTAGCAACCGGGGAGCTGTTTTTT. It is translated as CASSLQGPGLATGELFF.

The chain is built from TRBV10-1 and TRBJ2-5; possible D gene TRBD2, 6 bases. This CDR3 region has 15 residues. Germline CDR1 and CDR2: WNHNN and SYGVQD (reference sequence). Trimming removed 2 bases from V and 4 bases from J, with 14 bases in between. CDR3 sequence reads: CASSESQGGPETQYF. The CDR3 DNA is TGCGCCAGCAGTGAGAGCCAGGGAGGACCAGAGACCCAGTACTTC.

The V call is TRBV9, the J call TRBJ1-3; D is possibly TRBD1 (5 bases). This CDR3 contains 15 residues. V lost 0 bases to trimming and J lost 5 bases, with 12 bases between them. Germline V gene sequence: CDR1 SGDLS, CDR2 YYNGEE. CDR3: CASSVGDVARNTIYF. The CDR3 bases are TGTGCCAGCAGCGTAGGGGACGTAGCTCGAAACACCATATATTTT.

The chain joins TRBV28 to TRBJ2-4, with D possibly being TRBD2 (5 bases). V lost 5 bases to trimming and J lost 0 bases, with 17 bases between them. The CDR3 is 17 residues long. Germline-derived CDR1 and CDR2 are MDHEN and SYDVKM. Written as DNA, the CDR3 is TGTGCCAGCAGTGCACCGTCACTAGGACTAGCCAAAAACATTCAGTACTTC. Translated, it gives CASSAPSLGLAKNIQYF.

The chain links TRBV15 to TRBJ1-2, with no clear D. CDR1 is LNHNV and CDR2 is YYDKDF in the germline V gene (reference sequence). This CDR3 spans 12 amino acids. Trimming removed 0 bases at V and 5 bases at J, with 4 bases between. CDR3 sequence: CATSRDGYGYTF. CDR3 in DNA: TGTGCCACCAGCAGAGACGGATATGGCTACACCTTC.

This chain joins TRBV5-6 and TRBJ1-2; 8 positions agree with TRBD1. Trimming took 0 bases from V and 5 from J; bases not matched to a gene: 6. CDR3 length equals 15 residues. In germline, CDR1 is SGHDT, CDR2 YYEEEE. The CDR3 here is CASSLGTGLGYGYTF. In DNA, the CDR3 is TGTGCCAGCAGCTTGGGGACAGGGTTGGGATATGGCTACACCTTC.

This chain links TRBV5-4 with TRBJ2-5; D may be TRBD1 or TRBD2 (5 bases each). V shed 2 bases and J shed 5 bases, with 16 bases lying between them. CDR3 length: 15 amino acids. Germline V lookup: CDR1 SGHNT, CDR2 YYREEE (reference sequence). CDR3 in amino acids: CASSLNQGRRETQYF. CDR3 sequence (DNA): TGTGCCAGCAGCTTAAATCAGGGACGGAGGGAGACCCAGTACTTC.

This chain joins TRBV24-1 and TRBJ1-2; no clear D. CDR3 length: 14 amino acids. V gave up 1 base and J gave up 0 bases, with 5 bases separating them. Germline CDR1 and CDR2: KGHDR and SFDVKD. The CDR3 bases are TGTGCCACCAGTGATTTCGGGGCTAACTATGGCTACACCTTC. Translating gives CATSDFGANYGYTF.

The chain is built from TRBV25-1 and TRBJ2-5, with 9 bases that match TRBD1. V shed 3 bases, J shed 6 bases, and the junction held 8 bases outside the gene matches. The germline V gene has CDR1 MGHDK and CDR2 SYGVNS. The CDR3 spans 15 residues. The CDR3 bases are TGTGCCAGCAGTGAGCCCGAGACAGGGGGACAGACCCAGTACTTC. Protein sequence: CASSEPETGGQTQYF.

The chain uses TRBV7-8 and TRBJ1-4; D is uncertain. Trimming took 3 bases from V and 14 from J, leaving 16 bases between them. Looked up from germline, CDR1 is SGHVS and CDR2 is FQNEAQ. The CDR3 loop spans 13 amino acids. CDR3 DNA sequence: TGTGCCAGCAGCTTGGCACACCGCGGTGGGCTGTTTTTT. Its protein is CASSLAHRGGLFF.

The chain combines TRBV29-1 with TRBJ2-2; possibly TRBD1 or TRBD2 for D (6 bases each). Trimming stripped 3 bases from V and 5 bases from J, with 13 bases between. CDR1 SQVTM and CDR2 ANQGSEA come from the germline V gene. This CDR3 is 14 amino acids long. CDR3 in amino acids: CSVEPGGGTGELFF. CDR3 nucleotide sequence: TGCAGCGTTGAGCCCGGGGGCGGGACCGGGGAGCTGTTTTTT.